This TCR beta chain was documented in a study of cytomegalovirus exposure and HLA in healthy donors. Overall study results and limits: At a 0.05 false discovery rate, a later analysis found some 18,000 TCR beta sequences to be associated with HLA alleles. Segments of the TCR beta V type were, in most cases, productive about 87% or about 30% of the time in an earlier analysis.

Primers included in the PCR were 60 Vbeta and 13 Jbeta primers. Clones were read by immunoSEQ multiplex PCR, and TCRdb kept only the in-frame ones, dropping some. The sample includes roughly 120,000 clones, 80% to 90% of them seen just once. This clone was detected once. As yet, its antigen is unknown. CDR1 is ENHRY and CDR2 is SYGVKD in the germline V gene. After removal of 4 bases from V and 4 bases from J, the junction contained 7 bases not matched to a gene. The CDR3 runs to 17 residues. The TCR comes from a man aged 35 to 55 in good health and CMV-seronegative. The sample comprised PBMCs. The V and J genes are TRBV10-3 and TRBJ2-1; 13 nucleotides align to TRBD2. CDR3 DNA: TGTGCCATCAGTGTAGGGACTAGCGGGGCCAATTACAATGAGCAGTTCTTC. Translation gives CAISVGTSGANYNEQFF.